This T cell receptor beta chain was found in a study of blood T cell repertoires in COVID-19. Across the whole study: From the United States, Italy and Spain came samples of acute and convalescent COVID-19.

V was cut by 1 base and J by 7 bases, with 11 bases left in between. The CDR3 consists of 14 residues. CDR1 SGHDT and CDR2 YYEEEE come from the germline V gene. This clone appeared a single time. Original data processing: Estimation of nucleated cell counts relied on the amplification of reference gene primers. Data came from immunoSEQ multiplex PCR; TCRdb stores just in-frame clones and leaves some out. Clonal size and the V and J genes are those of that table, whereas D and trimming came from the DNA. The sample lists 60,000 to 65,000 clones, 84% seen once, with about 15% in the top ten. The receptor comes from a man between 60 and 75 years old with COVID-19, enrolled during active disease. Sequencing was done on a sample of peripheral blood. The gene calls are TRBV5-6 and TRBJ1-4, with a weak D call TRBD1 (5 bases). The CDR3 bases are TGTGCCAGCAGCTTGAGGGCGGGACTTGAAAAACTGTTTTTT. It translates to CASSLRAGLEKLFF. The full variable domain, completed using reference TRBV5-6 and TRBJ1-4, is DAGVTQSPTHLIKTRGQQVTLRCSPKSGHDTVSWYQQALGQGPQFIFQYYEEEERQRGNFPDRFSGHQFPNYSSELNVNALLLGDSALYLCASSLRAGLEKLFFGSGTQLSVL.